These 5 T cell receptor beta chains share one sample of origin, sequenced in a study of T cell repertoires in cytomegalovirus infection. No antigen has been identified for these receptors. From the reads, TCRdb called clonotypes with MiXCR, one entry per CDR3 protein. The sample includes nearly 700,000 distinct CDR3 sequences, around 30% of them seen just once. Specimen: cultured PBMCs, collected from culture after CMV antigen stimulation. These receptors all stem from a human donor in good health (CMV status not recorded). Some clones in this sample may be carry-over from other donors' samples.

The CDR3 bases are TGTGCCAGCCAAGCGGGGGGCGAAAACATTCAGTACTTC. It is translated as CASQAGGENIQYF. The genes are TRBV12-3 or TRBV12-4 and TRBJ2-4; 9 nucleotides agree with TRBD2. The junction had 4 bases not matched to a gene; V was cut back by 8 bases and J by 5 bases. The CDR3 is 13 residues long.

CDR3: CASSAGRWTSYEQYF. CDR3 nucleotides: TGTGCCAGTAGCGCGGGACGGTGGACCTCCTACGAGCAGTACTTC. The rearrangement joins TRBV19 to TRBJ2-7; tentatively, D is TRBD2 (6 bases). CDR1 is LNHDA and CDR2 is SQIVND in the germline V gene (reference sequence). CDR3 length: 15 residues. Trimming pared 6 bases from V and 0 bases from J, leaving 15 bases between.

Points on this clonotype: At one boundary the junction diverges from the germline segment, which might be a read error. The J gene is TRBJ1-5, the V gene TRBV7-2; D perhaps matches TRBD1 (6 bases). Germline CDR1 SGHTA, CDR2 FQGNSA. The CDR3 is 15 residues long. CDR3 residues: CASSQRGLSNQSQHF. CDR3 bases: TGTGCCAGCAGCCAACGGGGGCTAAGCAATCAGTCCCAGCATTTT.

The chain combines TRBV12-3 or TRBV12-4 with TRBJ1-3; D remains ambiguous. Deletions cut 1 base from V and 0 bases from J, with 7 bases between. The CDR3 is made up of 15 amino acids. CDR3 region: CASSLDLSSGNTIYF. CDR3 in DNA: TGTGCCAGCAGTTTAGATTTGAGCTCTGGAAACACCATATATTTT.

This clonotype was observed at least ten times. The CDR3 is CATRDSSYEQYF. CDR3 bases: TGTGCCACCAGGGACAGCTCCTACGAGCAGTACTTC. The chain joins TRBV6-1 to TRBJ2-7; 7 positions match TRBD1. CDR3 length equals 12 residues. Germline V CDR1 and CDR2: MNHNS, SASEGT. The V gene end was trimmed by 10 bases and the J gene end by 0 bases; junction bases not matched to a gene: 3.